The 4 T cell receptor beta chains listed next were all sequenced from one sample in a study of blood T cell repertoires in COVID-19. The repertoire was sequenced with immunoSEQ multiplex PCR; TCRdb's copy has only in-frame clones and lacks some. The data show tens of thousands of clones, 80% to 90% seen once. Sequencing used peripheral blood. These TCRs come from a woman aged 55-70 years with acute or convalescent COVID-19.

This chain links TRBV7-2 with TRBJ1-2, with 9 bases identical to TRBD1. CDR3 length: 15 residues. Per germline, CDR1 SGHTA and CDR2 FQGNSA. Unmatched junction bases numbered 4, after V lost 1 base and J lost 4 bases. The CDR3, as DNA: TGTGCCAGCAGCTTAGTTGGGACAGGGATCTATGGCTACACCTTC. The encoded protein is CASSLVGTGIYGYTF.

V and J are TRBV28 and TRBJ1-5, with D unresolved. V was trimmed by 7 bases and J by 2 bases, leaving 6 bases between them. This CDR3 comprises 12 residues. Looked up from germline, CDR1 is MDHEN and CDR2 is SYDVKM. CDR3 bases: TGTGCCAGCAAGGGAGGCAATCAGCCCCAGCATTTT. It specifies CASKGGNQPQHF.

The CDR3, as DNA: TGTGCCAGCAGCTTGGGAGCGGGACAGGGGGCTCAAAAACTGTTTTTT. Translation gives CASSLGAGQGAQKLFF. The chain is built from TRBV5-5 and TRBJ1-4, with 12 positions matching TRBD1. Trimming removed 0 bases from V and 9 bases from J; junction bases left unmatched: 6. The CDR3 consists of 16 residues. Germline CDR1 SGHKS, CDR2 YYEKEE (reference sequence).

The rearrangement joins TRBV2 to TRBJ2-5; 9 bases are a match to TRBD1. Trimming took 4 bases from V and 1 from J; bases not matched to a gene: 7. This CDR3 region has 16 residues. CDR1 and CDR2 (germline): SNHLY, FYNNEI. CDR3 amino acids: CASSAGQGVFQETQYF. CDR3 sequence (DNA): TGTGCCAGCAGTGCGGGACAGGGCGTTTTCCAAGAGACCCAGTACTTC.